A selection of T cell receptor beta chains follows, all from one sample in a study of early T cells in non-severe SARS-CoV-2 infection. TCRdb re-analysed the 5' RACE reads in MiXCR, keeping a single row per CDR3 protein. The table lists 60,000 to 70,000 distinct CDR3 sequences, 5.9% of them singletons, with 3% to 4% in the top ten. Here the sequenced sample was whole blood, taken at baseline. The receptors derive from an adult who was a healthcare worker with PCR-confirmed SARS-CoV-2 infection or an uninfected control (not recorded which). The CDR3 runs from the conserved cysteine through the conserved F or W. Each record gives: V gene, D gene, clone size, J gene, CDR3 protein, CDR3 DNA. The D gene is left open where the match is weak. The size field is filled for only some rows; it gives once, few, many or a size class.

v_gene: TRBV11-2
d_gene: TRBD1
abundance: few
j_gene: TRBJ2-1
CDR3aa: CASSLGTGAVEQFF
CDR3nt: TGTGCCAGCAGCCTGGGGACAGGGGCGGTTGAGCAGTTCTTC

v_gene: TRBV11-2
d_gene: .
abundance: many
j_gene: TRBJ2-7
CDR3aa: CASRRFAGTSYEQYF
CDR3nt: TGTGCCAGCAGGCGCTTCGCGGGAACATCCTACGAGCAGTACTTC

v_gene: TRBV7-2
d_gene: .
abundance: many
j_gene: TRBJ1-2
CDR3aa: CASKQGGDYGYTF
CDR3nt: TGTGCCAGCAAGCAGGGCGGAGACTATGGCTACACCTTC

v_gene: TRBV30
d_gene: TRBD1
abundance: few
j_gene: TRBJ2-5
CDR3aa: CAWSGWRTGSTRQETQYF
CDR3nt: TGTGCCTGGAGTGGGTGGCGGACAGGGAGCACTAGACAAGAGACCCAGTACTTC

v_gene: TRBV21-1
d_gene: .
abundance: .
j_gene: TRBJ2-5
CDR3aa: CASSKDGVTQETQYF
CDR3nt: TGTGCCAGCAGCAAAGATGGAGTTACCCAAGAGACCCAGTACTTC

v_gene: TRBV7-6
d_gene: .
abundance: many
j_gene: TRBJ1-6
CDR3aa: CASSLGRNNSPLHF
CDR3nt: TGTGCCAGCAGCTTGGGACGGAATAATTCACCCCTCCACTTT

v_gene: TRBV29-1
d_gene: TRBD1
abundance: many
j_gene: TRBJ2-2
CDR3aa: CSVGGTGKAGELFF
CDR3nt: TGCAGCGTTGGTGGGACAGGGAAGGCCGGGGAGCTGTTTTTT

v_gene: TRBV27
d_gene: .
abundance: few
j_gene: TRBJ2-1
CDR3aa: CASSLRAVSSYNEQFF
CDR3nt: TGTGCCAGCAGTTTACGAGCGGTAAGCTCCTACAATGAGCAGTTCTTC

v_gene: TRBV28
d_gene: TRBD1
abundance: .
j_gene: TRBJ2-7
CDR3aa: CASSFYRGEQYF
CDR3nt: TGTGCCAGCAGTTTCTACAGGGGCGAGCAGTACTTC

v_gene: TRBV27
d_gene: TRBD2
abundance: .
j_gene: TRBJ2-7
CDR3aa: CASSLRLSGTHYEQYF
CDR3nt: TGTGCCAGCAGTTTACGGCTTAGCGGGACCCACTACGAGCAGTACTTC

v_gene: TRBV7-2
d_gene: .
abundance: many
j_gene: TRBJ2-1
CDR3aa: CASSLYAGPYNEQFF
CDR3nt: TGTGCCAGCAGCTTATACGCGGGTCCATACAATGAGCAGTTCTTC

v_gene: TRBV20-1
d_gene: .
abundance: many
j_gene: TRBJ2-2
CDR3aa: CSAGTLANTGELFF
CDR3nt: TGCAGTGCGGGGACTCTCGCGAACACCGGGGAGCTGTTTTTT

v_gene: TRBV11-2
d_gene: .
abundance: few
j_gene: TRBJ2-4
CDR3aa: CASSSPPGLRTLAKNIQYF
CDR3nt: TGTGCCAGCAGCTCGCCCCCGGGACTGCGTACCTTAGCCAAAAACATTCAGTACTTC

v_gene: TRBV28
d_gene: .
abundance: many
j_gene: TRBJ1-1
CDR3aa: CASTLAGHRNTEAFF
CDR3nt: TGTGCCAGCACACTAGCGGGACACCGGAACACTGAAGCTTTCTTT

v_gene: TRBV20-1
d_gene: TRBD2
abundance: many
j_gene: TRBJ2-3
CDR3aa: CSAQSWREYGTQYF
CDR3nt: TGCAGTGCTCAAAGTTGGCGGGAGTACGGTACGCAGTATTTT

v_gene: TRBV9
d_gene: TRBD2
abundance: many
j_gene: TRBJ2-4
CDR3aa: CASSAGLVRAKNIQYF
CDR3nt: TGTGCCAGCAGCGCCGGACTAGTTCGGGCCAAAAACATTCAGTACTTC

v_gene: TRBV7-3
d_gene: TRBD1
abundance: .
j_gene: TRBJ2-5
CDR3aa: CASSLTGTGGETQYF
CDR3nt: TGTGCCAGCAGCTTGACTGGGACAGGGGGGGAGACCCAGTACTTC

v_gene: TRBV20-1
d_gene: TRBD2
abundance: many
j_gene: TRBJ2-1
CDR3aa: CSARSGRARNEQFF
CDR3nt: TGCAGTGCTCGTAGCGGGAGGGCCCGCAATGAGCAGTTCTTC

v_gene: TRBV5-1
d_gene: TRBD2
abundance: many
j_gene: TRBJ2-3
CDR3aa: CASSPGTSGRLKF
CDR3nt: TGCGCCAGCAGCCCCGGGACTAGCGGGAGGCTAAAATTT

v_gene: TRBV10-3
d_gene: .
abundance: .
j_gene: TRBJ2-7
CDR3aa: CAIMAGAYEQYF
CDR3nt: TGTGCCATCATGGCGGGCGCCTACGAGCAGTACTTC

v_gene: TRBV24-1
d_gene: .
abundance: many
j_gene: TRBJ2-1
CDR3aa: CATSYYNEQFF
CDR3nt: TGTGCCACCAGCTACTACAATGAGCAGTTCTTC

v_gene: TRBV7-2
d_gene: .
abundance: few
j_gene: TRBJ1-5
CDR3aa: CASSRLGSYQPQHF
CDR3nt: TGTGCCAGCAGCCGACTGGGGAGTTATCAGCCCCAGCATTTT

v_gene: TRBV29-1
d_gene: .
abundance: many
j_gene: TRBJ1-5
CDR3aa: CSVGEGMEPQHF
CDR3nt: TGCAGCGTTGGGGAGGGCATGGAGCCCCAGCATTTT

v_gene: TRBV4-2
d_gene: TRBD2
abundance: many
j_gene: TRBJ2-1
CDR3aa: CASSQDRVGLAIYNEQFF
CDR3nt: TGTGCCAGCAGCCAAGATCGCGTGGGACTAGCCATCTACAATGAGCAGTTCTTC

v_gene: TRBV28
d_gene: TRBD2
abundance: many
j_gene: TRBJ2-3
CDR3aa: CASSPQGLAGADTQYF
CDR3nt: TGTGCCAGCAGCCCCCAGGGACTAGCGGGCGCAGATACGCAGTATTTT

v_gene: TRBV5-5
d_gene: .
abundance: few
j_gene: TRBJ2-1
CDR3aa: CASSLSSGFYNEQFF
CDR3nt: TGTGCCAGCAGCTTGAGTAGCGGTTTCTACAATGAGCAGTTCTTC

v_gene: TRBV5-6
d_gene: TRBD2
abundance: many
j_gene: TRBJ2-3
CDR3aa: CASSLIREGPDTQYF
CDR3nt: TGTGCCAGCAGCTTGATTCGGGAGGGCCCAGATACGCAGTATTTT

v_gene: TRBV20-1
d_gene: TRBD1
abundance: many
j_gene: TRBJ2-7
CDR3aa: CSAKQGNDLYEQYF
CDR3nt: TGCAGTGCAAAACAGGGGAACGATCTCTACGAGCAGTACTTC

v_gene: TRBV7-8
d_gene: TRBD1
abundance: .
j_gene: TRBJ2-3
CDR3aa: CASSPDRDSGQLTDTQYF
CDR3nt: TGTGCCAGCAGCCCCGACCGGGACAGCGGACAACTCACAGATACGCAGTATTTT

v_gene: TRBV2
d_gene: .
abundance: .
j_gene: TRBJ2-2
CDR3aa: CASNRWEATGELFF
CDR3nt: TGTGCCAGCAATAGGTGGGAGGCCACCGGGGAGCTGTTTTTT

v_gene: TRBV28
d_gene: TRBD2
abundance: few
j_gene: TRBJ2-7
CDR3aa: CASGGSIAGGNEQYF
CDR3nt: TGTGCCAGCGGGGGTTCGATAGCGGGCGGCAACGAGCAGTACTTC

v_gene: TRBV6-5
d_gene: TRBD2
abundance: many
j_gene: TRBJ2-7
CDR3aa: CASSKYSGRAAYEQYF
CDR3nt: TGTGCCAGCAGTAAATATAGCGGGAGGGCCGCCTACGAGCAGTACTTC

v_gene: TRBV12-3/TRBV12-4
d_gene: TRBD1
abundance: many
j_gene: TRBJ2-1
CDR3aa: CASSSGQWVVNEQFF
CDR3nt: TGTGCCAGCAGTTCGGGACAGTGGGTTGTGAATGAGCAGTTCTTC

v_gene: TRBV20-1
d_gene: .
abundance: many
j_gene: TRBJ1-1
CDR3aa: CSATGAGLTEAFF
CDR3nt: TGCAGTGCCACTGGGGCAGGGCTTACTGAAGCTTTCTTT

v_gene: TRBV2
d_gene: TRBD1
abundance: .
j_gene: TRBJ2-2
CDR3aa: CASSASAGGAGTGELFF
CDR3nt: TGTGCCAGCAGTGCATCCGCAGGGGGCGCTGGGACCGGGGAGCTGTTTTTT

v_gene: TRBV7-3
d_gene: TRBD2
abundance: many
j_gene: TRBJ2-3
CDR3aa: CASSFGTSGSQYF
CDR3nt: TGTGCCAGCAGCTTTGGGACTAGCGGGTCCCAGTATTTT

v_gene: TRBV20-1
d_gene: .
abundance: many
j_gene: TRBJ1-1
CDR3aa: CSAIRRVNTEAFF
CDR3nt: TGCAGTGCCATCCGACGGGTGAACACTGAAGCTTTCTTT

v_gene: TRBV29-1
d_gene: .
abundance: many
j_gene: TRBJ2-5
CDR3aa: CSVDGSSGQETQYF
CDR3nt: TGCAGCGTTGACGGCTCGAGCGGGCAAGAGACCCAGTACTTC

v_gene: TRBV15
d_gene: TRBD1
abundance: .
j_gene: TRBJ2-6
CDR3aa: CATSRGRGQGAGANVLTF
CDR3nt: TGTGCCACCAGCAGAGGTCGAGGACAGGGCGCTGGGGCCAACGTCCTGACTTTC

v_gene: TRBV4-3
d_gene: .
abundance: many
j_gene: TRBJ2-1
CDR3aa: CASSHFSGSSYNEQFF
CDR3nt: TGCGCCAGCAGCCATTTCTCCGGGAGCTCCTACAATGAGCAGTTCTTC

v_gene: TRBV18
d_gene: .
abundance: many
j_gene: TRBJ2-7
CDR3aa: CASSPPHTYEQYF
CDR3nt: TGTGCCAGCTCACCACCACATACCTACGAGCAGTACTTC

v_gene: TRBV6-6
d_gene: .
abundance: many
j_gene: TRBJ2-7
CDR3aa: CASNGGNYEQYF
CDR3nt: TGTGCCAGCAACGGCGGAAACTACGAGCAGTACTTC

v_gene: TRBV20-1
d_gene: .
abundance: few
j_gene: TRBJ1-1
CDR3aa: CSANTHLAMNTEAFF
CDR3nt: TGCAGTGCCAACACCCATCTGGCCATGAACACTGAAGCTTTCTTT

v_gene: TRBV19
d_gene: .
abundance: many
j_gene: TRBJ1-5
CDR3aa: CASSRPPEDQPQHF
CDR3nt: TGTGCCAGCTCGAGACCCCCAGAGGATCAGCCCCAGCATTTT

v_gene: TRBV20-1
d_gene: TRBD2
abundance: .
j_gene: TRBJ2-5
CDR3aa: CSASRTSSQETQYF
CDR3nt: TGCAGTGCTTCCCGGACTAGCTCCCAAGAGACCCAGTACTTC

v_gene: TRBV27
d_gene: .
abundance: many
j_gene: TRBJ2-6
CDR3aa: CASKGSGANVLTF
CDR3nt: TGTGCCAGCAAGGGATCTGGGGCCAACGTCCTGACTTTC

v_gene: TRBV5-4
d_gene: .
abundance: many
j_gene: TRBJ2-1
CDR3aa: CASSPSRQGSYNEQFF
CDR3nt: TGTGCCAGCAGCCCGAGCCGCCAAGGGTCCTACAATGAGCAGTTCTTC

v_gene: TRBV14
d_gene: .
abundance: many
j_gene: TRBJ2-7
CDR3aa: CASSLGHEQYF
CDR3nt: TGTGCCAGCAGCCTCGGACACGAGCAGTACTTC

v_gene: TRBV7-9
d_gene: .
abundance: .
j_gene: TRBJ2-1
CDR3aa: CASSSLIRGGSLNEQFF
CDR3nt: TGTGCCAGCAGCTCCCTTATCAGGGGGGGCTCCCTGAATGAGCAGTTCTTC